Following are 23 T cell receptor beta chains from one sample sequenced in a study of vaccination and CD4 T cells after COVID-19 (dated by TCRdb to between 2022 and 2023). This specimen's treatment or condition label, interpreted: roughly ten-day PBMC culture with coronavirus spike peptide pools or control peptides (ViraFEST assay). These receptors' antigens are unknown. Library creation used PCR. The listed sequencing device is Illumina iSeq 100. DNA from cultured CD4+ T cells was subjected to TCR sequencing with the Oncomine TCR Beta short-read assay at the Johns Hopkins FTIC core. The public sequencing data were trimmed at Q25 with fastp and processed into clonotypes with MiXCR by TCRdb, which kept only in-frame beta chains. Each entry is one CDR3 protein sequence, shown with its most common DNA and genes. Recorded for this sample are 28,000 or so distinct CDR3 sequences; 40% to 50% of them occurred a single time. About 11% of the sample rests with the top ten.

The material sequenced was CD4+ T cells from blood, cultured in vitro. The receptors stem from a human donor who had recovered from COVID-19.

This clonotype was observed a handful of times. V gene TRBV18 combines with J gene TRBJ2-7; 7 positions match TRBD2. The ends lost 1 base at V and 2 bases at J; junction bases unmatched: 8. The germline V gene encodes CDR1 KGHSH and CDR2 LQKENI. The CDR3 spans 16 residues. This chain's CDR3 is CASSPRNGRRTYEQYF. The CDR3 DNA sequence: TGTGCCAGCTCACCACGCAACGGGAGGAGGACCTACGAGCAGTACTTC.

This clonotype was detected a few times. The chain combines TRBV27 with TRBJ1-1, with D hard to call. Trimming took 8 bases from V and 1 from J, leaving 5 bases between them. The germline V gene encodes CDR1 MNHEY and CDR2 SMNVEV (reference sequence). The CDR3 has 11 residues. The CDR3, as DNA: TGTGCCAGCGGGCGGAACACTGAAGCTTTCTTT. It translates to CASGRNTEAFF.

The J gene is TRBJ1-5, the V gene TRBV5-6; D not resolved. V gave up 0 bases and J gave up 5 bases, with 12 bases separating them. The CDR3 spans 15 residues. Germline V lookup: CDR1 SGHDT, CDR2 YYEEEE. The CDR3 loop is CASSLAGRGDQPQHF. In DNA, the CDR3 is TGTGCCAGCAGCTTGGCCGGGCGGGGTGATCAGCCCCAGCATTTT.

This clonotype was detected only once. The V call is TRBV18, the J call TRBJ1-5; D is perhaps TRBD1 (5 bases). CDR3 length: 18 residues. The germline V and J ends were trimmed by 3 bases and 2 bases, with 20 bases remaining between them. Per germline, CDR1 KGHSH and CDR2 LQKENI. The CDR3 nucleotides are TGTGCCAGCTCACCTCAAAGGGCTGGGGACGCGGGCAATCAGCCCCAGCATTTT. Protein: CASSPQRAGDAGNQPQHF.

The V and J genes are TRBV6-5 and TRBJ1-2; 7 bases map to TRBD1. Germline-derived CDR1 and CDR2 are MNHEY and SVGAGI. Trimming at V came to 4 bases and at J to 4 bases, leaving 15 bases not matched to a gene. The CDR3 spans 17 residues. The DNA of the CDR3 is TGTGCCAGCAGTTTTCGGGCCGGGACAGCCACCCCCTATGGCTACACCTTC. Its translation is CASSFRAGTATPYGYTF.

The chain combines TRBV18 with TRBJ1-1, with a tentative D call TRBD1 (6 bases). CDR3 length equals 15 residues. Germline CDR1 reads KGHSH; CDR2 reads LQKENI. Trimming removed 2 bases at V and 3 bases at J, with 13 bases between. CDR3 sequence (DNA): TGTGCCAGCTCACCAACTATCGGGGGCTACACTGAAGCTTTCTTT. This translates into CASSPTIGGYTEAFF.

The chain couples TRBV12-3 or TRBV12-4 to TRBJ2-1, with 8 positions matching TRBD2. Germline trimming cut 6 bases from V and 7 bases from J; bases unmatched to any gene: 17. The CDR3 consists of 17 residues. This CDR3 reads CASRSLLAEAPMNEQFF. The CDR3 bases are TGTGCCAGCAGATCGCTACTAGCGGAGGCACCTATGAATGAGCAGTTCTTC.

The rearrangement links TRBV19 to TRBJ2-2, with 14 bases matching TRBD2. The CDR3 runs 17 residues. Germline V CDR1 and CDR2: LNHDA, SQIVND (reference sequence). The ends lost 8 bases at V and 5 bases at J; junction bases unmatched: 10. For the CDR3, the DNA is TGTGCCAGTCACAGACTAGCGGGGGGGATGAGGACCGGGGAGCTGTTTTTT. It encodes CASHRLAGGMRTGELFF.

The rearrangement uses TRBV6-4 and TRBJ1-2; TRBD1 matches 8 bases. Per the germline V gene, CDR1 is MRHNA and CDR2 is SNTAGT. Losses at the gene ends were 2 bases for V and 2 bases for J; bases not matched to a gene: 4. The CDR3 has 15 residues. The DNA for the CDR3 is TGTGCCAGCAGTGACCACAGGACAGGGAACTATGGCTACACCTTC. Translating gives CASSDHRTGNYGYTF.

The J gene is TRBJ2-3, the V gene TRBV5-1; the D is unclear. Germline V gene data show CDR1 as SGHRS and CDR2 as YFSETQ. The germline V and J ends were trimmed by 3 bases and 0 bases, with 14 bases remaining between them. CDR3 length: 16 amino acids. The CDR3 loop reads CASSSIPRSSTDTQYF. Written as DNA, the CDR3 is TGCGCCAGCAGCTCTATACCTAGGTCTAGCACAGATACGCAGTATTTT.

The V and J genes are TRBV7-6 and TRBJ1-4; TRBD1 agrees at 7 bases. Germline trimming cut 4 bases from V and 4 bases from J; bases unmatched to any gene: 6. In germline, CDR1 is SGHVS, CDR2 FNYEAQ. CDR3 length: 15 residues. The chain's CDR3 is CASSYRTGHNEKLFF. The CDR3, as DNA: TGTGCCAGCAGCTACCGGACAGGACATAATGAAAAACTGTTTTTT.

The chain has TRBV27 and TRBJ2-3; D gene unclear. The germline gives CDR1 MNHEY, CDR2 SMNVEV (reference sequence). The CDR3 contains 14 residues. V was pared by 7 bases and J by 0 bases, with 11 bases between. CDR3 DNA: TGTGCCAGCACACAACTTTTAAGCACAGATACGCAGTATTTT. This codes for CASTQLLSTDTQYF.

In DNA form, the CDR3 reads TGTGCCAGCAGTGCTCAGATGAACACTGAAGCTTTCTTT. Its translation: CASSAQMNTEAFF. V is TRBV27 and J is TRBJ1-1; unclear D gene. Trimming removed 5 bases at V and 0 bases at J, with 7 bases between. The CDR3 consists of 13 residues. Germline CDR1 reads MNHEY; CDR2 reads SMNVEV (reference sequence).

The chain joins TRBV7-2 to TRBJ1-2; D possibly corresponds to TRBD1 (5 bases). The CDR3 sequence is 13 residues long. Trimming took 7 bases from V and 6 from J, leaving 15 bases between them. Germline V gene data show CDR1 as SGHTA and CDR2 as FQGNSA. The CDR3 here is CASTSGRVNGYTF. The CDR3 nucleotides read TGTGCCAGCACTTCTGGCAGGGTCAATGGCTACACCTTC.

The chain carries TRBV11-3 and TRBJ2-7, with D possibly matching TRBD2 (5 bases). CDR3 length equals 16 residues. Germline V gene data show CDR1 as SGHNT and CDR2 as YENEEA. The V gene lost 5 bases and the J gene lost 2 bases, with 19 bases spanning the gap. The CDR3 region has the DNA TGTGCCAGCAGCCGTGGTGAAGCGGACTCAACCTACGAGCAGTACTTC. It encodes CASSRGEADSTYEQYF.

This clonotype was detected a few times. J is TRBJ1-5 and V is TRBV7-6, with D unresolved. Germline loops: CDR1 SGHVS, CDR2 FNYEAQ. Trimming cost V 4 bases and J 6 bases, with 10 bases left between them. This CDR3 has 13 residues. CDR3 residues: CASSSGFGQPQHF. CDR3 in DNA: TGTGCCAGCAGCTCAGGCTTTGGTCAGCCCCAGCATTTT. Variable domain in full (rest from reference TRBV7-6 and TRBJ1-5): GAGVSQSPRYKVTKRGQDVALRCDPISGHVSLYWYRQALGQGPEFLTYFNYEAQQDKSGLPNDRFSAERPEGSISTLTIQRTEQRDSAMYRCASSSGFGQPQHFGDGTRLSIL.

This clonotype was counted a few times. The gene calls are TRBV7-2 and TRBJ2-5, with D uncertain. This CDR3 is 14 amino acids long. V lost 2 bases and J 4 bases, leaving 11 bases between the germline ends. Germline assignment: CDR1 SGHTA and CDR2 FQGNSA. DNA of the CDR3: TGTGCCAGCAGCTTACTTTCTTCTCGAGAGACCCAGTACTTC. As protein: CASSLLSSRETQYF. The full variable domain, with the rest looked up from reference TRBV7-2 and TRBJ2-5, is GAGVSQSPSNKVTEKGKDVELRCDPISGHTALYWYRQSLGQGLEFLIYFQGNSAPDKSGLPSDRFSAERTGGSVSTLTIQRTQQEDSAVYLCASSLLSSRETQYFGPGTRLLVL.

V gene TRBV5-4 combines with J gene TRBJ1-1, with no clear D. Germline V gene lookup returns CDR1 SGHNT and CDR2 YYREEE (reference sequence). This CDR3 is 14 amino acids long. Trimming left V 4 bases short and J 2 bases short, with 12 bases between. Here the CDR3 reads CASSGPGPNTEAFF. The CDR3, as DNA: TGTGCCAGCAGCGGACCGGGTCCCAACACTGAAGCTTTCTTT.

The chain's CDR3 is CASSSGPSGRTSYEQYF. DNA of the CDR3: TGTGCCAGCAGCTCCGGCCCCAGCGGGAGGACCTCCTACGAGCAGTACTTC. This chain joins TRBV5-4 and TRBJ2-7, with 9 bases aligning to TRBD2. From germline, CDR1 is SGHNT and CDR2 YYREEE (reference sequence). The CDR3 totals 17 residues. With V trimmed by 3 bases and J by 0 bases, 10 bases remained unmatched.

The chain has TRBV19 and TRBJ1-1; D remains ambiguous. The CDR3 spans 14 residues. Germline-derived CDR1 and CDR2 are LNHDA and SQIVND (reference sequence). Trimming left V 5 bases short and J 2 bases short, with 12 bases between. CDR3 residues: CASSPRRTNTEAFF. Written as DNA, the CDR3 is TGTGCCAGTAGTCCCCGACGGACCAACACTGAAGCTTTCTTT.

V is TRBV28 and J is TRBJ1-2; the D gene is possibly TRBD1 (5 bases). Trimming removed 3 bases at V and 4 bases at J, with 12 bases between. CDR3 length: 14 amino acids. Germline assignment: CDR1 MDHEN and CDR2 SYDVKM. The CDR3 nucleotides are TGTGCCAGCAGTTTCTGGCAGGGAGCCTATGGCTACACCTTC. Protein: CASSFWQGAYGYTF.

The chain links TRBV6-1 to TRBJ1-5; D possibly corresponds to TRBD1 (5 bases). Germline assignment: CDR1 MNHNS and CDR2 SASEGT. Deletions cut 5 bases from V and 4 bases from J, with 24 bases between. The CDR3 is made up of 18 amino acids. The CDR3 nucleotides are TGTGCCAGCAGTAGAACCCAAGGGACCTCCCTTGGGAATCAGCCCCAGCATTTT. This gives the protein CASSRTQGTSLGNQPQHF.

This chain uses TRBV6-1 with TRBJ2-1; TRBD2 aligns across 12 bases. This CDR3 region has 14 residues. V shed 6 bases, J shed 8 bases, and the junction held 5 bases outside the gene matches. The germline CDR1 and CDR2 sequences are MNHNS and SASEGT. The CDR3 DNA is TGTGCCAGCAGGCGGACTAGCGGGGATGATGAGCAGTTCTTC. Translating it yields CASRRTSGDDEQFF.